The 5 T cell receptor beta chains in this list originate from one sample, sequenced in a study of T cell responses to AZD1222 COVID-19 vaccine. Sequencing was performed with immunoSEQ multiplex PCR; in TCRdb, only in-frame clones are kept and a portion is missing. The repertoire consists of about 200,000 clones, with more than 90% occurring once and the leading ten covering about 4%. Sequencing used peripheral blood, obtained 28 days after the second dose of the MenACWY control vaccine. Receptors originate from an adult who received the MenACWY meningococcal vaccine as a control.

This chain connects TRBV27 to TRBJ1-1; maybe TRBD1 (5 bases). With 8 bases removed from V and 6 bases from J, the gap between germline ends came to 13 bases. The length of the CDR3 is 12 residues. Germline CDR1 reads MNHEY; CDR2 reads SMNVEV (reference sequence). CDR3 protein: CASVSPGAEAFF. Written as DNA, the CDR3 is TGTGCCAGCGTCTCTCCGGGGGCTGAAGCTTTCTTT.

This clone was found once. The chain carries TRBV3-1 (or the pseudogene TRBV3-2) and TRBJ1-5; D gene unclear. The V gene lost 4 bases and the J gene lost 3 bases, with 13 bases spanning the gap. CDR3 length equals 15 residues. Germline V gene lookup returns CDR1 LGHDT and CDR2 YNNKEL (reference sequence). The CDR3 reads CASSLRESTNQPQHF. CDR3 nucleotide sequence: TGTGCCAGCAGCCTTCGGGAGAGTACCAATCAGCCCCAGCATTTT.

This sequence joins TRBV11-3 and TRBJ2-1, with no clear D. V was cut by 2 bases and J by 5 bases, with 7 bases left in between. Germline values: CDR1 SGHNT, CDR2 YENEEA. The CDR3 has 13 amino acids. The CDR3 protein is CASSLYGDNEQFF. The CDR3 DNA is TGTGCCAGCAGCTTATACGGAGACAATGAGCAGTTCTTC.

This chain joins TRBV2 and TRBJ1-2; D call uncertain. The ends were cut back, 8 bases at V and 1 base at J, with 11 bases in the middle. CDR3 length equals 13 residues. The V gene's germline CDR1 is SNHLY and CDR2 FYNNEI. The CDR3 region has the DNA TGTGCCAGCGGCTACGCCCTTAACTATGGCTACACCTTC. Encoded protein: CASGYALNYGYTF.

The V call is TRBV30, the J call TRBJ1-1; D is unclear. The CDR3 loop spans 13 amino acids. Trimming took off 4 bases at V and 0 bases at J, with 9 bases between the two ends. Germline CDR1 reads GTSNPN; CDR2 reads SVGIG (reference sequence). DNA for the CDR3: TGTGCCTGGATTCGGGAGTTGAACACTGAAGCTTTCTTT. Translated, it gives CAWIRELNTEAFF.